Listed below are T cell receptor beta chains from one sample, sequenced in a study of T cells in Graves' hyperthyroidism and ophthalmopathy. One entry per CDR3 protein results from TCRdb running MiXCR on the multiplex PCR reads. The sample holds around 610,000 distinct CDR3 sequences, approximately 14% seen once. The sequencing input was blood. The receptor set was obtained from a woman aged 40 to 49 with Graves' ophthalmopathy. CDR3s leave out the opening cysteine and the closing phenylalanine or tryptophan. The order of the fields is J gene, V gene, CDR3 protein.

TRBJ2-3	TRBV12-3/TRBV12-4	ASSSRVAGSRDTQY
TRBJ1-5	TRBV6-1	TSSEAGNQPQH
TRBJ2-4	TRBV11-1	ASSLTGTSGSLAKNIQY
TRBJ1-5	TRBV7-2	ASSLDGAAQPQH
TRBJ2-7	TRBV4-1	ASSQALGDLSYEQY
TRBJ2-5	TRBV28	ASSSPGQGKQETQY
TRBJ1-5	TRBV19	ASSTVQEQPQH
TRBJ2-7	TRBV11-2	ASSLGTGGVQY
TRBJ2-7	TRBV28	ASKSGTRYEQY
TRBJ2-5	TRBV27	ASRPLDSGRETQY
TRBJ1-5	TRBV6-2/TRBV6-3	ASSYGGTGDQPQH
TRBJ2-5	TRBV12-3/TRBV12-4	ASRLQGRGETQY
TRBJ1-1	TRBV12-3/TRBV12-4	ASSLTVMNTEAF
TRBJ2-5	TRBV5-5	ASSLVVWETQY
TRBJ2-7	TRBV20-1	SAEAGTTFYEQY
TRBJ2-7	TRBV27	ASSFSGTTGEQY
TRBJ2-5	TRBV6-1	ASGPRRGLEETQY
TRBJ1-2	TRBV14	ASSRTGTAFYGYT
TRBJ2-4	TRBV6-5	ASSPGQENIQY
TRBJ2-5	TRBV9	ASGYSARTGGQETQY
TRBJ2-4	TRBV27	ASSAGTSGSKNIQY
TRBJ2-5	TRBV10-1	ASSEPGGQETQY
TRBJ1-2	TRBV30	AWSLNGGYT
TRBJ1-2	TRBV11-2	ASSLSQGSGGYT
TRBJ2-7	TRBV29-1	SVEDQGIGQY
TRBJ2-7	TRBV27	ASSLSSRGLGQY
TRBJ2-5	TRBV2	ASSRTKAGETQY
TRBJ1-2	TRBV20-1	SARQEAGYT